This T cell receptor (beta chain) was observed in a study of technical replicates of blood from several donors. The assay was immunoSEQ multiplex PCR, and TCRdb's table has in-frame clones only and misses some. The sample carries some 62,000 clones, approximately 87% recorded once. This CDR3 is built from 16 residues. V was clipped by 3 bases and J by 1 base, with 12 bases between them. The germline V gene encodes CDR1 SGHTA and CDR2 FQGNSA. The sequence was obtained from a human donor in good health. Some clones in this sample may be carry-over from other donors' samples. The material sequenced was PBMCs. V gene TRBV7-2 combines with J gene TRBJ2-2; D gene unclear. CDR3 amino acids: CASSFPVYGNTGELFF. Written as DNA, the CDR3 is TGTGCCAGCAGCTTTCCGGTTTATGGGAACACCGGGGAGCTGTTTTTT.